This T cell receptor (beta chain) was profiled in a study of OX40 agonist ivuxolimab in advanced cancers. General study findings and limits: Undetermined was the antigen specificity of the expanded peripheral T cells.

The CDR3 length is 15 residues. The V and J ends lost 4 bases and 11 bases, in that order; junction bases with no gene match: 10. Per the germline V gene, CDR1 is MNHEY and CDR2 is SVGAGI. Produced via immunoSEQ multiplex PCR; TCRdb's table is partial and in-frame only. The sample includes approximately 40,000 clones, approximately 90% of them seen just once. As concerns this clone: Its cognate antigen is unknown.

The specimen was CD4+ or CD8+ T cells sorted from blood, collected in a trial of the OX40 agonist ivuxolimab. The receptor's source is an adult with an advanced solid tumor such as melanoma, head and neck, liver or kidney cancer. The chain combines TRBV6-5 with TRBJ1-6, with 8 nucleotides matching TRBD1. As DNA, the CDR3 is TGTGCCAGCAGTTTCGGACAGGGTTTTAGGGCACCCCTCCACTTT. Translation: CASSFGQGFRAPLHF.